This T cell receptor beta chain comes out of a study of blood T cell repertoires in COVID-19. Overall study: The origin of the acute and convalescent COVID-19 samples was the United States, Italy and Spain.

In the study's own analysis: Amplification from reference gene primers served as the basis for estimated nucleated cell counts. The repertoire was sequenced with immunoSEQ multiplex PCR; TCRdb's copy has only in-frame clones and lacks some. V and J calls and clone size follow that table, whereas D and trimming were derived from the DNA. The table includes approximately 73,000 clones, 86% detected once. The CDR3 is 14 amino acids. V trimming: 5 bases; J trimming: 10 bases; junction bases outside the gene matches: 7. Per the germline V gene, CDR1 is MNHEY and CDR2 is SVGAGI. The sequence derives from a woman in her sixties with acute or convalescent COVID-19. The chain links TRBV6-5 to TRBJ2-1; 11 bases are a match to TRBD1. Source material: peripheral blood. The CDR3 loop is CASSKGQGVREQFF. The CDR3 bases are TGTGCCAGCAGTAAGGGACAGGGGGTAAGGGAGCAGTTCTTC.